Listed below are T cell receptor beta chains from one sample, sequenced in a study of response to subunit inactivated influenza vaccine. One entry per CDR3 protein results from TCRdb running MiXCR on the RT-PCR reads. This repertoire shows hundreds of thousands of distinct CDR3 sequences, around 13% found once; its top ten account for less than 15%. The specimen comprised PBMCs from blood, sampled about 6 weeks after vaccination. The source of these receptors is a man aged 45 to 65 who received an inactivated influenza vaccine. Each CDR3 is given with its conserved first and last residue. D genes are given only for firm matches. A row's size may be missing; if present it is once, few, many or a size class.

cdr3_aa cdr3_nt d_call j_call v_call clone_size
CASRAPGNEQFF TGTGCCAGCAGAGCCCCCGGAAATGAGCAGTTCTTC . TRBJ2-1 TRBV7-2 few
CSAPPTSGRAASYEQYF TGCAGTGCTCCACCGACTAGCGGGAGGGCCGCGTCCTACGAGCAGTACTTC TRBD2 TRBJ2-7 TRBV20-1 few
CASTPVGGRATEAFF TGTGCCAGCACCCCCGTCGGAGGGAGGGCCACTGAAGCTTTCTTT . TRBJ1-1 TRBV6-2/TRBV6-3 .
CASSLSPTRYNEQFF TGTGCCAGCAGTTTGAGCCCGACCCGTTACAATGAGCAGTTCTTC . TRBJ2-1 TRBV12-3/TRBV12-4 .
CASSLVASGTYNEQFF TGTGCCAGCAGCTTAGTGGCTAGCGGGACGTACAATGAGCAGTTCTTC TRBD2 TRBJ2-1 TRBV11-1 many
CASSQALAGVTDTQYF TGTGCCAGCAGCCAAGCGCTAGCGGGAGTTACAGATACGCAGTATTTT TRBD2 TRBJ2-3 TRBV3-1 many
CASSQDPGKDTQYF TGCGCCAGCAGCCAAGATCCGGGCAAAGATACGCAGTATTTT . TRBJ2-3 TRBV4-1 many
CASRLLSPDTQYF TGTGCCAGCAGACTACTCTCGCCAGATACGCAGTATTTT . TRBJ2-3 TRBV6-6 few
CASRLQGERSGANVLTF TGCGCCAGCAGACTCCAGGGGGAACGGTCTGGGGCCAACGTCCTGACTTTC TRBD1 TRBJ2-6 TRBV5-1 few
CATSRETGQSSGANVLTF TGTGCCACCAGCAGAGAAACGGGGCAGTCTTCTGGGGCCAACGTCCTGACTTTC . TRBJ2-6 TRBV15 .
CASNELAGGNTGELFF TGTGCCAGCAACGAGCTAGCGGGGGGGAACACCGGGGAGCTGTTTTTT TRBD2 TRBJ2-2 TRBV7-9 .
CASSSYRDNQPQHF TGTGCCAGCAGCTCCTACCGGGACAATCAGCCCCAGCATTTT . TRBJ1-5 TRBV7-8 .
CASSLEPGQKMNTEAFF TGTGCCAGCAGCTTAGAGCCGGGACAGAAGATGAACACTGAAGCTTTCTTT TRBD1 TRBJ1-1 TRBV7-9 .
CASSQDSRTDTQYF TGTGCCAGCAGCCAAGATTCACGCACAGATACGCAGTATTTT . TRBJ2-3 TRBV4-2 few
CASSQDLAGSETQYF TGTGCCAGCAGCCAAGATTTGGCCGGGTCGGAGACCCAGTACTTC . TRBJ2-5 TRBV14 .
CASSPDGTRNNEQFF TGTGCCAGCAGCCCCGACGGTACACGCAACAATGAGCAGTTCTTC . TRBJ2-1 TRBV3-1 .
CASSDVRGSDEQYF TGCGCCAGCAGCGACGTCCGGGGGTCGGACGAGCAGTACTTC . TRBJ2-7 TRBV5-1 .
CASSPLGGGQQYF TGTGCCAGCAGTCCCCTCGGTGGGGGCCAGCAGTATTTT . TRBJ2-3 TRBV6-1 .
CASSLGTSNTQYF TGTGCCAGCAGCTTAGGGACTTCTAATACGCAGTATTTT . TRBJ2-3 TRBV7-8 few
CASSLAIAAINEQFF TGTGCCAGCAGCTTAGCAATAGCTGCGATCAATGAGCAGTTCTTC . TRBJ2-1 TRBV7-2 few
CATSDDKDGFNYGYTF TGTGCCACCAGTGATGACAAGGACGGATTTAACTATGGCTACACCTTC . TRBJ1-2 TRBV24-1 .
CASSQAPGPSPYEQYF TGTGCCAGCAGCCAAGCGCCAGGGCCCTCTCCCTACGAGCAGTACTTC . TRBJ2-7 TRBV4-2 .
CAISEASGAEETQYF TGTGCCATCAGTGAGGCGTCAGGGGCGGAAGAGACCCAGTACTTC . TRBJ2-5 TRBV10-3 few
CSATWGYEQFF TGCAGTGCTACTTGGGGGTATGAGCAGTTCTTC . TRBJ2-1 TRBV20-1 few
CSARDGVGQGAEKLFF TGCAGTGCTAGAGATGGTGTGGGCCAGGGAGCCGAAAAACTGTTTTTT . TRBJ1-4 TRBV20-1 .
CASSLRDRVNTGELFF TGTGCCAGCAGCTTAAGGGACAGGGTTAACACCGGGGAGCTGTTTTTT TRBD1 TRBJ2-2 TRBV7-8 many
CASSQGFTSYEQYF TGTGCCAGCAGCCAAGGGTTCACGTCCTACGAGCAGTACTTC . TRBJ2-7 TRBV3-1 few
CAHGEAGTNYEQYF TGTGCCCACGGGGAGGCGGGAACAAACTACGAGCAGTACTTC . TRBJ2-7 TRBV10-3 once
CASSQSSGGHSHEQYF TGTGCCAGCAGCCAGTCTAGCGGGGGCCACTCCCACGAGCAGTACTTC TRBD2 TRBJ2-7 TRBV3-1 .
CASSQDIGEAQYF TGCGCCAGCAGCCAAGATATCGGAGAGGCCCAGTACTTC . TRBJ2-5 TRBV4-3 .
CACNPTGNTEAFF TGTGCCTGCAACCCGACAGGGAACACTGAAGCTTTCTTT . TRBJ1-1 TRBV12-3/TRBV12-4 .
CASSLTWGISQPQHF TGTGCCAGCAGCCTTACCTGGGGTATCAGTCAGCCCCAGCATTTT . TRBJ1-5 TRBV16 .